These 32 T cell receptor beta chains share one sample of origin, sequenced in a study of blood T cell repertoires in COVID-19. Profiled with immunoSEQ multiplex PCR; TCRdb holds only in-frame clones, not every one. Here the sample spans about 160,000 clones, less than 85% being singletons. The sample comprised peripheral blood. These receptors originate from a woman aged 40 to 55 with COVID-19, enrolled during active disease.

The genes are TRBV6-5 and TRBJ2-1; tentatively, D is TRBD2 (7 bases). The V gene lost 2 bases and the J gene lost 9 bases, with 20 bases spanning the gap. Germline CDR1 and CDR2: MNHEY and SVGAGI. The CDR3 covers 16 residues. The CDR3 sequence: CASSYGGAGASTEQFF. CDR3 sequence (DNA): TGTGCCAGCAGTTACGGAGGTGCGGGGGCTTCTACTGAGCAGTTCTTC.

This clone was recorded a few times. The chain is built from TRBV19 and TRBJ2-3; tentative D call: TRBD1 (5 bases). The CDR3 runs 14 residues. V was pared by 4 bases and J by 4 bases, with 12 bases between. Germline CDR1 LNHDA, CDR2 SQIVND (reference sequence). This chain's CDR3 is CASSKGHRPDTQYF. CDR3 sequence (DNA): TGTGCCAGTAGTAAAGGACACCGGCCAGATACGCAGTATTTT.

This clone was detected only a few times. The gene calls are TRBV30 and TRBJ1-1; D is perhaps TRBD1 (5 bases). The CDR3 runs to 11 residues. Germline values: CDR1 GTSNPN, CDR2 SVGIG (reference sequence). Trimming pared 4 bases from V and 11 bases from J, leaving 14 bases between. The CDR3 sequence is CAWKEGMYAFF. DNA for the CDR3: TGTGCCTGGAAGGAGGGGATGTATGCTTTCTTT. Drawing the rest from reference TRBV30 and TRBJ1-1, the complete variable domain is SQTIHQWPATLVQPVGSPLSLECTVEGTSNPNLYWYRQAAGRGLQLLFYSVGIGQISSEVPQNLSASRPQDRQFILSSKKLLLSDSGFYLCAWKEGMYAFFGQGTRLTVV.

The chain links TRBV5-4 to TRBJ2-6, with a weak D call TRBD1 (5 bases). CDR1 is SGHNT and CDR2 is YYREEE in the germline V gene (reference sequence). Trimming took 0 bases from V and 0 from J, leaving 10 bases between them. The CDR3 runs to 17 residues. CDR3 bases: TGTGCCAGCAGCTTGGCGGTCGACAGCTCTGGGGCCAACGTCCTGACTTTC. Amino acid sequence: CASSLAVDSSGANVLTF.

J is TRBJ1-6 and V is TRBV2; weak D call: TRBD1 (6 bases). Trimming removed 6 bases from V and 10 bases from J, with 16 bases in between. Germline-derived CDR1 and CDR2 are SNHLY and FYNNEI. CDR3 length: 14 residues. The CDR3 spells CASRSRATGSPLHF. The CDR3 DNA reads TGTGCCAGCAGGTCCCGGGCCACAGGGTCACCCCTCCACTTT.

This clone was recorded only once. The rearrangement joins TRBV5-4 to TRBJ1-5, with 10 bases that match TRBD1. CDR3 length: 15 amino acids. Germline loops: CDR1 SGHNT, CDR2 YYREEE (reference sequence). The J segment lost 6 bases and the V segment lost 4 bases, leaving 7 bases of the junction unmatched. CDR3 bases: TGTGCCAGCAGCCCCGGGACAGGGGTTGGTCAGCCCCAGCATTTT. Its translation: CASSPGTGVGQPQHF.

This chain uses TRBV11-2 with TRBJ2-7; TRBD1 matches at 7 bases. The CDR3 has 14 amino acids. Germline-derived CDR1 and CDR2 are SGHAT and FQNNGV. The ends lost 5 bases at V and 3 bases at J; junction bases unmatched: 7. CDR3 bases: TGTGCCAGCAGCCCATGGGACAGACTCTACGAGCAGTACGTC. Amino acid sequence: CASSPWDRLYEQYV.

V and J are TRBV6-5 and TRBJ2-7; 10 nucleotides line up with TRBD1. The CDR3 sequence is 15 residues long. V lost 6 bases, J lost 1 base, and 6 bases stayed unmatched. Germline V gene sequence: CDR1 MNHEY, CDR2 SVGAGI. The CDR3 protein is CASSFDRGRSYEQYF. The CDR3 nucleotides read TGTGCCAGCAGCTTCGACAGGGGGCGATCCTACGAGCAGTACTTC.

The rearrangement joins TRBV6-6 to TRBJ2-7, with D unresolved. Germline V gives CDR1 MNHNY, CDR2 SVGAGI (reference sequence). The CDR3 has 11 residues. The V end lost 6 bases, the J end lost 4 bases, and 7 bases lay between the germline ends. CDR3 in amino acids: CASSLQYEQYF. The DNA for the CDR3 is TGTGCCAGCAGCCTACAGTACGAGCAGTACTTC.

V gene TRBV11-2 combines with J gene TRBJ1-2, with D unclear. The CDR3 spans 12 residues. From germline, CDR1 is SGHAT and CDR2 FQNNGV. V was cut by 6 bases and J by 11 bases, with 16 bases left in between. The CDR3 is CASRQPRGFYTF. DNA for the CDR3: TGTGCCAGCAGACAACCCCGGGGATTTTACACCTTC.

The chain joins TRBV6-2 or TRBV6-3 to TRBJ2-2, with 7 nucleotides matching TRBD1. Germline lookup yields CDR1 MNHEY and CDR2 SVGEGT. This CDR3 comprises 13 residues. V lost 6 bases and J lost 6; bases outside the gene matches: 4. The CDR3: CASSVTGAGELFF. DNA of the CDR3: TGTGCCAGCAGCGTCACAGGGGCCGGGGAGCTGTTTTTT.

This chain uses TRBV11-2 with TRBJ1-4; TRBD1 is a possible D gene (5 bases). Germline V gives CDR1 SGHAT, CDR2 FQNNGV. The CDR3 extends over 15 amino acids. The V end was cut by 1 base, the J end by 4 bases, with 10 bases between. The CDR3: CASSLVGDYNEKLFF. CDR3 in DNA: TGTGCCAGCAGCTTAGTAGGGGACTATAATGAAAAACTGTTTTTT.

This chain links TRBV7-3 with TRBJ2-5; TRBD1 matches at 8 bases. From germline, CDR1 is SGHTA and CDR2 FQGTGA. Germline trimming cut 2 bases from V and 2 bases from J; bases unmatched to any gene: 1. This CDR3 comprises 14 residues. This chain's CDR3 is CASSLGTGQETQYF. Here the CDR3 DNA reads TGTGCCAGCAGCTTAGGGACAGGACAAGAGACCCAGTACTTC.

The V call is TRBV5-4, the J call TRBJ2-7; 8 bases agree with TRBD1. J lost 6 bases, V lost 2 bases, and 4 bases had no gene match. Per germline, CDR1 SGHNT and CDR2 YYREEE (reference sequence). The CDR3 is 13 amino acids. DNA of the CDR3: TGTGCCAGCAGCTTCGGGGACAGGTCCGAGCAGTACTTC. This encodes CASSFGDRSEQYF.

This clone has only one observation. The chain couples TRBV29-1 to TRBJ2-2; D is perhaps TRBD2 (7 bases). The germline gives CDR1 SQVTM, CDR2 ANQGSEA. V gave up 7 bases and J gave up 0 bases, with 15 bases separating them. The CDR3 has 15 amino acids. This CDR3 is CSAGGGGANTGELFF. As DNA, the CDR3 is TGCAGCGCGGGTGGCGGGGGCGCGAACACCGGGGAGCTGTTTTTT.

The rearrangement links TRBV29-1 to TRBJ2-1; 8 bases are shared with TRBD1. Germline V gene lookup returns CDR1 SQVTM and CDR2 ANQGSEA. The CDR3 loop spans 13 amino acids. The junction had 10 bases not matched to a gene; V was cut back by 8 bases and J by 7 bases. This CDR3 is CSHDRGMGNEQFF. In nucleotides, the CDR3 is TGCAGCCATGACAGGGGTATGGGTAATGAGCAGTTCTTC.

The chain recombines TRBV6-5 with TRBJ2-1, with 9 nucleotides matching TRBD2. The V gene's germline CDR1 is MNHEY and CDR2 SVGAGI. The length of the CDR3 is 15 residues. V was clipped by 5 bases and J by 3 bases; unmatched bases: 5. CDR3: CASSRSGGFYNEQFF. The CDR3 DNA sequence: TGTGCCAGCAGTCGAAGCGGGGGGTTCTACAATGAGCAGTTCTTC.

The chain combines TRBV29-1 with TRBJ2-2; TRBD2 aligns across 10 bases. Looked up from germline, CDR1 is SQVTM and CDR2 is ANQGSEA. The CDR3 is made up of 13 amino acids. V gave up 6 bases and J gave up 4 bases; unmatched junction bases: 2. In nucleotides, the CDR3 is TGCAGCGTAGAGCGGGGGGGCACCGGGGAGCTGTTTTTT. Amino acid sequence: CSVERGGTGELFF.

V usage is TRBV28 and J usage is TRBJ2-6; possibly TRBD1 for D (6 bases). The germline gives CDR1 MDHEN, CDR2 SYDVKM. V was trimmed by 0 bases and J by 0 bases, leaving 27 bases between them. This CDR3 comprises 23 residues. CDR3 region: CASSLWGHGRSDRLSSGANVLTF. In DNA, the CDR3 is TGTGCCAGCAGTTTATGGGGTCATGGGCGCTCGGACAGATTAAGCTCTGGGGCCAACGTCCTGACTTTC. Complete variable domain (other parts from reference TRBV28 and TRBJ2-6): DVKVTQSSRYLVKRTGEKVFLECVQDMDHENMFWYRQDPGLGLRLIYFSYDVKMKEKGDIPEGYSVSREKKERFSLILESASTNQTSMYLCASSLWGHGRSDRLSSGANVLTFGAGSRLTVL.

V is TRBV2 and J is TRBJ2-7, with 8 bases matching TRBD2. Germline V gene sequence: CDR1 SNHLY, CDR2 FYNNEI. The CDR3 extends over 13 amino acids. V was clipped by 6 bases and J by 5 bases; unmatched bases: 6. Written as DNA, the CDR3 is TGTGCCAGCAGCCCGAGGACTAGCCACGAGCAGTACTTC. This codes for CASSPRTSHEQYF.

For this clone: One base away lies a much larger clone, so this may be a sequencing read error. The genes are TRBV4-1 and TRBJ1-2, with 10 bases fitting TRBD1. The germline CDR1 and CDR2 sequences are MGHRA and YSYEKL. This CDR3 has 14 residues. J lost 5 bases, V lost 1 base, and 1 base had no gene match. The CDR3 protein is CASSQAGQGYGYTF. CDR3 sequence (DNA): TGCGCCAGCAGCCAAGCGGGACAGGGGTATGGCTACACCTTC.

The rearrangement links TRBV12-5 to TRBJ2-1; 9 bases agree with TRBD2. J gave up 8 bases and V 3 bases, and 5 bases lay outside the gene matches. CDR1 is LGHNT and CDR2 is FRNRAP in the germline V gene. CDR3 size: 14 residues. CDR3 amino acids: CASGLAGGKDEQFF. Here the CDR3 DNA reads TGTGCTAGTGGTTTAGCGGGAGGTAAAGATGAGCAGTTCTTC.

V is TRBV29-1 and J is TRBJ2-5; TRBD2 might be the D (6 bases). This CDR3 is built from 12 residues. V was trimmed by 4 bases and J by 2 bases, leaving 8 bases between them. Germline loops: CDR1 SQVTM, CDR2 ANQGSEA. The CDR3 reads CSVGLGQETQYF. CDR3 sequence (DNA): TGCAGCGTTGGACTAGGACAAGAGACCCAGTACTTC.

The V and J genes are TRBV21-1 and TRBJ1-5; the table gives TRBD1 as D, unverified against the DNA. TRBV21-1 is assigned pseudogene status. This CDR3 spans 15 amino acids. In DNA form, the CDR3 reads TGTGCCAGCAGCAAAAGTGACAGGGGAAGTCAGCCCCAGCATTTT. Protein: CASSKSDRGSQPQHF.

This clone was seen many times. The chain combines TRBV19 with TRBJ1-1; possibly TRBD1 for D (6 bases). Germline loops: CDR1 LNHDA, CDR2 SQIVND (reference sequence). CDR3 size: 13 residues. Trimming removed 7 bases from V and 4 bases from J, with 13 bases in between. Written as DNA, the CDR3 is TGTGCCAGTAATCCCCAGGGGCCCACTGAAGCTTTCTTT. As protein: CASNPQGPTEAFF. The full variable domain, rest sourced from reference TRBV19 and TRBJ1-1, is DGGITQSPKYLFRKEGQNVTLSCEQNLNHDAMYWYRQDPGQGLRLIYYSQIVNDFQKGDIAEGYSVSREKKESFPLTVTSAQKNPTAFYLCASNPQGPTEAFFGQGTRLTVV.

This chain joins TRBV5-1 and TRBJ2-3; D is perhaps TRBD2 (5 bases). This CDR3 comprises 14 residues. V was cut by 7 bases and J by 2 bases, with 14 bases left in between. The germline V gene encodes CDR1 SGHRS and CDR2 YFSETQ. For the CDR3, the DNA is TGCGCCAGCGGGCTTGAGGGAGACACAGATACGCAGTATTTT. Amino acid sequence: CASGLEGDTDTQYF.

J is TRBJ2-7 and V is TRBV7-8; maybe TRBD1 (5 bases). Trimming shortened V by 5 bases and J by 4 bases, and 12 bases separated the two germline ends. Germline assignment: CDR1 SGHVS and CDR2 FQNEAQ. The CDR3 length is 13 residues. The CDR3 is CASSPVTEYEQYV. The CDR3 bases are TGTGCCAGCAGCCCCGTGACAGAATACGAGCAGTACGTC.

The DNA for the CDR3 is TGTGCCATCAGTGAAGGGGGGGAGGGCAATCAGCCCCAGCATTTT. Translating gives CAISEGGEGNQPQHF. The chain recombines TRBV10-3 with TRBJ1-5; D might be TRBD1 (6 bases). Trimming pared 3 bases from V and 2 bases from J, leaving 11 bases between. The germline CDR1 and CDR2 sequences are ENHRY and SYGVKD. The CDR3 runs to 15 residues.

V gene TRBV28 combines with J gene TRBJ1-4, with D possibly matching TRBD1 (6 bases). Germline V lookup: CDR1 MDHEN, CDR2 SYDVKM. The ends were cut back, 4 bases at V and 6 bases at J, with 12 bases in the middle. CDR3 size: 14 residues. This CDR3 reads CASSYQAGDEKLFF. Written as DNA, the CDR3 is TGTGCCAGCAGTTATCAAGCAGGGGATGAAAAACTGTTTTTT.

CDR3 loop: CASSLALTAPGELFF. For the CDR3, the DNA is TGTGCCAGCAGCTTGGCCTTGACAGCTCCGGGGGAGCTGTTTTTT. This chain joins TRBV5-6 and TRBJ2-2, with TRBD1 as a possible D gene (5 bases). The CDR3 contains 15 residues. The germline V and J ends were trimmed by 0 bases and 8 bases, with 14 bases remaining between them. CDR1 is SGHDT, CDR2 YYEEEE, per germline.

The genes are TRBV6-5 and TRBJ1-2; no clear D. The CDR3 contains 13 residues. The germline CDR1 and CDR2 sequences are MNHEY and SVGAGI. The V end lost 7 bases, the J end lost 4 bases, and 13 bases lay between the germline ends. The CDR3 sequence is CASTNIGVYGYTF. CDR3 bases: TGTGCCAGCACGAACATCGGGGTCTATGGCTACACCTTC.

V is TRBV28 and J is TRBJ2-3; TRBD2 matches at 8 bases. The CDR3 runs to 16 residues. The ends lost 1 base at V and 0 bases at J; junction bases unmatched: 3. In germline, CDR1 is MDHEN, CDR2 SYDVKM. The CDR3 DNA reads as TGTGCCAGCAGTTTATTTAGCGGGAAAAGCACAGATACGCAGTATTTT. It specifies CASSLFSGKSTDTQYF. Full variable domain (missing parts from reference TRBV28 and TRBJ2-3): DVKVTQSSRYLVKRTGEKVFLECVQDMDHENMFWYRQDPGLGLRLIYFSYDVKMKEKGDIPEGYSVSREKKERFSLILESASTNQTSMYLCASSLFSGKSTDTQYFGPGTRLTVL.